Listed below are T cell receptor beta chains from one sample, sequenced in a study of cytomegalovirus exposure and HLA in healthy donors. TCRdb's table, derived via immunoSEQ multiplex PCR, lists solely in-frame clones and lacks some. Found here are about 43,000 clones, roughly 90% of them singletons; the top ten hold 5.6%. The specimen sequenced was PBMCs. These receptors all stem from a young man in good health and CMV-seronegative. The CDR3 runs from the conserved cysteine through the conserved F or W. The D gene is left open where the match is weak. Clone size is given for some rows only: seen once, a few or many times, or a class if the clone is expanded.

size	V	D	J	CDR3	DNA
NA	TRBV15	TRBD1	TRBJ2-1	CATSRLPGQGDHNEQFF	TGTGCCACCAGCAGACTCCCGGGACAGGGGGACCACAATGAGCAGTTCTTC
NA	TRBV4-3	TRBD2	TRBJ2-1	CASSQDGVAGENEQFF	TGCGCCAGCAGCCAAGACGGGGTAGCGGGGGAGAATGAGCAGTTCTTC
once	TRBV27	TRBD2	TRBJ2-7	CASSVGTSGGGYEQYF	TGTGCCAGCAGTGTCGGGACTAGCGGGGGGGGCTACGAGCAGTACTTC
NA	TRBV5-1	TRBD1	TRBJ2-3	CASSSGQGMFTDTQYF	TGCGCCAGCAGCTCCGGACAGGGAATGTTTACAGATACGCAGTATTTT
NA	TRBV7-3	TRBD1	TRBJ2-1	CASSSHRGSLGEQFF	TGTGCCAGCAGCTCCCACAGGGGTAGCCTAGGGGAGCAGTTCTTC
NA	TRBV11-2	TRBD2	TRBJ2-7	CASSPGGSGPYEQYF	TGTGCCAGCAGCCCGGGAGGTTCAGGCCCCTACGAGCAGTACTTC
few	TRBV6-5	NA	TRBJ2-7	CASSYRSLTYEQYF	TGTGCCAGCAGTTACAGGAGCCTCACCTACGAGCAGTACTTC
few	TRBV21-1	NA	TRBJ1-4	CASSKGTGDEKLFF	TGTGCCAGCAGCAAGGGGACAGGGGATGAAAAACTGTTTTTT
once	TRBV6-1	NA	TRBJ2-7	CASSGLYF	TGTGCCAGCAGCGGTTTGTACTTC
NA	TRBV4-1	TRBD2	TRBJ2-1	CASSQSGLAGSYYNEQFF	TGCGCCAGCAGCCAATCGGGACTAGCGGGATCTTACTACAATGAGCAGTTCTTC
once	TRBV6-1	TRBD1	TRBJ2-1	CASTGTGPYNEQFF	TGTGCCAGCACTGGGACAGGTCCCTACAATGAGCAGTTCTTC
NA	TRBV11-3	NA	TRBJ2-1	CASSPVVSSYNEQFF	TGTGCCAGCAGCCCGGTAGTGAGCTCCTACAATGAGCAGTTCTTC
NA	TRBV7-9	NA	TRBJ2-7	CASSNPEGASYEQYF	TGTGCCAGCAGCAACCCGGAGGGGGCTTCCTACGAGCAGTACTTC
NA	TRBV6-1	NA	TRBJ1-5	CASSEFTAYQPQHF	TGTGCCAGCAGTGAATTTACAGCTTATCAGCCCCAGCATTTT
NA	TRBV7-8	TRBD1	TRBJ2-7	CASSSTTDRGEQYF	TGTGCCAGCAGCTCCACTACAGACAGGGGCGAGCAGTACTTC
NA	TRBV7-3	TRBD2	TRBJ2-2	CASSPKAGTNTGELFF	TGTGCCAGCAGCCCTAAAGCGGGAACAAACACCGGGGAGCTGTTTTTT
NA	TRBV7-9	NA	TRBJ2-3	CAFPGGTTDTQYF	TGTGCCTTCCCCGGGGGTACCACAGATACGCAGTATTTT
NA	TRBV4-1	NA	TRBJ1-3	CASSPPGQSSGNTIYF	TGCGCCAGCAGCCCCCCGGGACAAAGCTCTGGAAACACCATATATTTT
once	TRBV6-1	TRBD2	TRBJ2-5	CASSELAGGQETQYF	TGTGCCAGCAGTGAACTAGCGGGAGGCCAAGAGACCCAGTACTTC
NA	TRBV7-3	TRBD1	TRBJ2-2	CASSRDRAETGELFF	TGTGCCAGCAGCAGGGACAGGGCCGAGACCGGGGAGCTGTTTTTT
once	TRBV6-1	NA	TRBJ2-5	CASSVEQGRQETQYF	TGTGCCAGCAGTGTGGAACAGGGCAGACAAGAGACCCAGTACTTC
NA	TRBV7-2	TRBD2	TRBJ2-1	CASSYGTSGRTLHNEQFF	TGTGCCAGCAGCTATGGGACTAGCGGGAGGACCCTTCACAATGAGCAGTTCTTC
NA	TRBV9	TRBD2	TRBJ2-6	CASSVAGGGLSGANVLTF	TGTGCCAGCAGCGTAGCGGGGGGGGGCCTCTCTGGGGCCAACGTCCTGACTTTC
few	TRBV6-6	NA	TRBJ2-7	CASSYGASREQYF	TGTGCCAGCAGCTACGGGGCATCCCGCGAGCAGTACTTC
NA	TRBV7-3	TRBD1	TRBJ2-2	CASSTGQGVGELFF	TGTGCCAGCAGCACAGGACAGGGGGTCGGGGAGCTGTTTTTT
NA	TRBV4-1	TRBD1	TRBJ1-1	CASSPRDRELNTEAFF	TGCGCCAGCAGCCCACGGGACAGGGAATTGAACACTGAAGCTTTCTTT
NA	TRBV9	TRBD2	TRBJ2-2	CASSPRAGGRTGELFF	TGTGCCAGCAGCCCTCGGGCGGGAGGGCGCACCGGGGAGCTGTTTTTT
NA	TRBV5-5	NA	TRBJ1-2	CASSLEGLHFYGYTF	TGTGCCAGCAGCTTGGAGGGGCTGCACTTCTATGGCTACACCTTC
NA	TRBV5-1	TRBD1	TRBJ1-4	CASSLAGTATNEKLFF	TGCGCCAGCAGCTTGGCGGGGACAGCAACTAATGAAAAACTGTTTTTT
NA	TRBV5-1	NA	TRBJ2-3	CASSPRVGGEDTQYF	TGCGCCAGCAGCCCAAGGGTAGGGGGTGAAGATACGCAGTATTTT
NA	TRBV6-5	NA	TRBJ2-3	CASSYAQVADTQYF	TGTGCCAGCAGTTACGCACAGGTCGCAGATACGCAGTATTTT
NA	TRBV5-6	TRBD1	TRBJ2-3	CASSFGDRGFGTDTQYF	TGTGCCAGCAGCTTTGGTGACAGGGGATTCGGCACAGATACGCAGTATTTT
NA	TRBV6-5	NA	TRBJ1-5	CASSYPGWQPQHF	TGTGCCAGCAGTTACCCGGGTTGGCAGCCCCAGCATTTT
NA	TRBV4-1	NA	TRBJ2-7	CASSQAREQYF	TGTGCCAGCAGCCAAGCGAGGGAGCAGTACTTC
NA	TRBV7-2	TRBD1	TRBJ2-2	CASSPRTGASTGELFF	TGTGCCAGCAGCCCAAGGACAGGGGCATCCACCGGGGAGCTGTTTTTT
NA	TRBV19	NA	TRBJ1-3	CATGGDTIYF	TGTGCCACCGGGGGGGACACCATATATTTT
NA	TRBV7-2	NA	TRBJ2-3	CASSLVSQSGTDTQYF	TGTGCCAGCAGCTTAGTGTCGCAGAGCGGCACAGATACGCAGTATTTT
once	TRBV29-1	NA	TRBJ1-2	CSVERYNYGYTF	TGCAGCGTTGAACGCTATAACTATGGCTACACCTTC
NA	TRBV5-1	TRBD1	TRBJ2-7	CASSLGDRGYEQYF	TGCGCCAGCAGCTTGGGTGACAGGGGCTACGAGCAGTACTTC
NA	TRBV29-1	NA	TRBJ1-1	CSVRDREAFF	TGCAGCGTCAGAGACAGGGAAGCTTTCTTT
medium-sized	TRBV6-5	NA	TRBJ2-7	CASSYSSPGYEQYF	TGTGCCAGCAGTTACTCATCCCCAGGGTACGAGCAGTACTTC
NA	TRBV29-1	TRBD2	TRBJ2-7	CSVISGGPYEQYF	TGCAGCGTAATTAGCGGGGGCCCCTACGAGCAGTACTTC
once	TRBV12-1	NA	TRBJ2-1	CASSFSVPSGHLNEQFF	TGTGCCAGCAGCTTTAGCGTTCCTAGCGGCCACCTAAATGAGCAGTTCTTC
NA	TRBV9	NA	TRBJ2-3	CASSVASLNTDTQYF	TGTGCCAGCAGCGTAGCTTCTCTAAACACAGATACGCAGTATTTT
NA	TRBV2	TRBD2	TRBJ2-7	CASSGRSGGSSYEQYF	TGTGCCAGCAGCGGACGTAGCGGGGGAAGCTCCTACGAGCAGTACTTC
NA	TRBV28	NA	TRBJ1-5	CASSLDSLSNQPQHF	TGTGCCAGCAGTTTGGACTCCTTAAGCAATCAGCCCCAGCATTTT
NA	TRBV7-2	NA	TRBJ1-1	CASSLAPGVTEAFF	TGTGCCAGCAGCTTAGCGCCAGGGGTCACTGAAGCTTTCTTT
NA	TRBV7-2	NA	TRBJ2-3	CASSLVAGSTDTQYF	TGTGCCAGCAGCTTAGTGGCAGGGAGCACAGATACGCAGTATTTT
NA	TRBV6-6	TRBD2	TRBJ2-7	CASSTLQRGAHEQYF	TGTGCCAGCAGTACTCTCCAGCGGGGGGCCCACGAGCAGTACTTC
NA	TRBV19	TRBD1	TRBJ1-5	CASRSDRGDQPQHF	TGTGCCAGTAGATCAGACAGGGGGGACCAGCCCCAGCATTTT
NA	TRBV7-6	TRBD2	TRBJ2-1	CASSLVGTSGTNEQFF	TGTGCCAGCAGCTTAGTGGGGACTAGCGGGACAAATGAGCAGTTCTTC
NA	TRBV27	NA	TRBJ2-3	CASSLSRGPTDTQYF	TGTGCCAGCAGTTTATCCAGGGGCCCCACAGATACGCAGTATTTT
NA	TRBV7-6	TRBD1	TRBJ1-1	CASSAGTGHTEAFF	TGTGCCAGCAGCGCAGGGACAGGGCACACTGAAGCTTTCTTT
NA	TRBV11-2	TRBD1	TRBJ2-7	CASSFGQGIYEQYF	TGTGCCAGCAGCTTCGGACAGGGGATCTACGAGCAGTACTTC
NA	TRBV6-1	TRBD2	TRBJ2-2	CASGGGAVGELFF	TGTGCCAGCGGGGGAGGGGCGGTCGGGGAGCTGTTTTTT